The 22 T cell receptor beta chains listed next were all sequenced from one sample in a study of shared T cell receptors in the human thymus. TCRdb's table, derived via immunoSEQ multiplex PCR, lists solely in-frame clones and lacks some. The sample lists fewer than 700,000 clones, roughly 90% seen once, with around 0.0099% in the top ten. These same records also appear under a second study, on human thymus T cells.

The sample was thymocytes. All receptors derive from a boy less than two years old with a congenital heart defect.

This chain links TRBV5-6 with TRBJ2-5; possible D gene TRBD2, 6 bases. This CDR3 is 15 amino acids long. V lost 3 bases to trimming and J lost 1 base, with 13 bases between them. Germline V gene sequence: CDR1 SGHDT, CDR2 YYEEEE. The CDR3 sequence: CASSSGDSSQETQYF. The CDR3 DNA follows: TGTGCCAGCAGCTCGGGAGACAGCAGCCAAGAGACCCAGTACTTC.

The J gene is TRBJ1-4, the V gene TRBV4-3; D unresolved. The germline V gene encodes CDR1 LGHNA and CDR2 YSLEER. This CDR3 comprises 14 residues. With 4 bases removed from V and 10 bases from J, the gap between germline ends came to 16 bases. CDR3 region: CASSLEGRDGKLFF. In DNA form, the CDR3 reads TGCGCCAGCAGCCTGGAGGGTAGGGATGGAAAACTGTTTTTT.

CDR3 DNA: TGCGCCAGCAGCCCCCAGGACAGGGATTTAGCAACTAATGAAAAACTGTTTTTT. Amino acid sequence: CASSPQDRDLATNEKLFF. The rearrangement joins TRBV4-3 to TRBJ1-4; 8 bases are a match to TRBD1. Germline trimming cut 4 bases from V and 0 bases from J; bases unmatched to any gene: 10. The CDR3 length is 18 residues. Germline CDR1 reads LGHNA; CDR2 reads YSLEER.

This chain connects TRBV28 to TRBJ2-7; the match to TRBD1 covers 7 bases. The V gene's germline CDR1 is MDHEN and CDR2 SYDVKM. V shed 6 bases and J 4 bases; nucleotides not matched to a gene: 9. The CDR3 is 14 amino acids. The DNA for the CDR3 is TGTGCCAGCAGCCACAGGGGAGTGGTTTACGAGCAGTACTTC. Translation gives CASSHRGVVYEQYF.

Notes on this clone: The junction shows a germline mismatch at one end, possibly a read error. V usage is TRBV27 and J usage is TRBJ2-7; 10 bases line up with TRBD1. This CDR3 contains 14 residues. Germline CDR1 reads MNHEY; CDR2 reads SMNVEV (reference sequence). The CDR3 protein is CATSPWDRGYEQYF. Here the CDR3 DNA reads TGTGCCACCAGTCCCTGGGACAGGGGCTACGAGCAGTACTTC.

CDR3 region: CASSPGLAGPFGDEQFF. In DNA, the CDR3 is TGTGCCAGCAGCCCCGGACTAGCGGGACCCTTTGGCGATGAGCAGTTCTTC. V gene TRBV9 combines with J gene TRBJ2-1, with TRBD2 matching 12 bases. The CDR3 covers 17 residues. Germline values: CDR1 SGDLS, CDR2 YYNGEE. V was clipped by 4 bases and J by 8 bases; unmatched bases: 13. The whole variable domain, filled in from reference TRBV9 and TRBJ2-1, reads DSGVTQTPKHLITATGQRVTLRCSPRSGDLSVYWYQQSLDQGLQFLIQYYNGEERAKGNILERFSAQQFPDLHSELNLSSLELGDSALYFCASSPGLAGPFGDEQFFGPGTRLTVL.

The chain carries TRBV10-3 and TRBJ2-7, with D hard to call. The CDR3 contains 12 residues. Looked up from germline, CDR1 is ENHRY and CDR2 is SYGVKD. The V and J ends lost 3 bases and 1 base respectively, with 4 bases between them. The CDR3 bases are TGTGCCATCAGTGACAGATCCTACGAGCAGTACTTC. As protein: CAISDRSYEQYF.

This sequence joins TRBV25-1 and TRBJ1-1; unclear D gene. CDR3 length: 14 amino acids. The V gene's germline CDR1 is MGHDK and CDR2 SYGVNS. Trimming removed 1 base at V and 4 bases at J, with 10 bases between. The CDR3 here is CASSESPRGTEAFF. DNA of the CDR3: TGTGCCAGCAGTGAATCGCCGCGGGGCACTGAAGCTTTCTTT.

The J gene is TRBJ2-3, the V gene TRBV30; the D is unclear. The CDR3 has 16 residues. V was cut by 0 bases and J by 0 bases, with 13 bases left in between. Germline V CDR1 and CDR2: GTSNPN, SVGIG (reference sequence). CDR3 in amino acids: CAWSVRTGLSTDTQYF. The CDR3 nucleotides read TGTGCCTGGAGTGTACGAACTGGGCTTAGCACAGATACGCAGTATTTT.

V gene TRBV30 combines with J gene TRBJ2-1; 8 bases match TRBD2. This CDR3 contains 15 residues. Germline V lookup: CDR1 GTSNPN, CDR2 SVGIG (reference sequence). V trimming: 0 bases; J trimming: 6 bases; junction bases outside the gene matches: 7. For the CDR3, the DNA is TGTGCCTGGAGTGTCACGCGGGAGGCCCTCAATGAGCAGTTCTTC. Protein sequence: CAWSVTREALNEQFF.

The genes are TRBV30 and TRBJ1-3, with D maybe TRBD1 (5 bases). The CDR3 runs 15 residues. V was clipped by 0 bases and J by 8 bases, with 17 bases between them. Germline loops: CDR1 GTSNPN, CDR2 SVGIG (reference sequence). CDR3 sequence: CAWSVRSGHYYTIYF. The CDR3 coding sequence is TGTGCCTGGAGTGTACGGTCAGGGCATTATTACACCATATATTTT.

V gene TRBV5-1 combines with J gene TRBJ1-4; 9 positions agree with TRBD1. Trimming cost V 4 bases and J 6 bases; bases outside gene matches: 7. Germline CDR1 and CDR2: SGHRS and YFSETQ. This CDR3 is 15 amino acids long. The CDR3, as DNA: TGCGCCAGCAGCCCGATCGGGGACAGGGATGAAAAACTGTTTTTT. As protein: CASSPIGDRDEKLFF. Based on the CDR3 plus reference TRBV5-1 and TRBJ1-4, the full variable domain is KAGVTQTPRYLIKTRGQQVTLSCSPISGHRSVSWYQQTPGQGLQFLFEYFSETQRNKGNFPGRFSGRQFSNSRSEMNVSTLELGDSALYLCASSPIGDRDEKLFFGSGTQLSVL.

This clone has a single count. This chain connects TRBV4-1 to TRBJ1-5; D not resolved. This CDR3 is 16 amino acids long. The V and J ends lost 2 bases and 0 bases respectively, with 11 bases between them. CDR1 is MGHRA and CDR2 is YSYEKL in the germline V gene. The CDR3 loop is CASSQPWADSNQPQHF. CDR3 coding DNA: TGCGCCAGCAGCCAACCGTGGGCAGATAGCAATCAGCCCCAGCATTTT.

This chain uses TRBV18 with TRBJ2-7; TRBD1 might be the D (5 bases). This CDR3 region has 16 residues. With 1 base removed from V and 2 bases from J, the gap between germline ends came to 15 bases. Germline CDR1 reads KGHSH; CDR2 reads LQKENI. The chain's CDR3 is CASSPLWADNTYEQYF. DNA for the CDR3: TGTGCCAGCTCACCACTCTGGGCGGACAACACCTACGAGCAGTACTTC.

This sequence joins TRBV30 and TRBJ1-1; D may be TRBD1 (6 bases). V was clipped by 2 bases and J by 4 bases, with 17 bases between them. Per the germline V gene, CDR1 is GTSNPN and CDR2 is SVGIG (reference sequence). The CDR3 is 15 amino acids. CDR3 protein: CAWSSPGTKSTEAFF. CDR3 nucleotides: TGTGCCTGGAGTTCCCCCGGGACAAAGTCCACTGAAGCTTTCTTT.

The chain employs TRBV2 and TRBJ2-5, with 10 bases identical to TRBD2. The CDR3 has 16 amino acids. With V trimmed by 4 bases and J by 8 bases, 13 bases remained unmatched. Germline V gives CDR1 SNHLY, CDR2 FYNNEI. This CDR3 reads CASSGKGLAVPVTQYF. The CDR3, as DNA: TGTGCCAGCAGTGGGAAAGGACTAGCGGTTCCCGTAACCCAGTACTTC.

The J gene is TRBJ1-1, the V gene TRBV23-1; D is unresolved. TRBV23-1 is an ORF, with its function uncertain. This CDR3 is 15 amino acids long. Trimming stripped 0 bases from V and 1 base from J, with 9 bases between. DNA for the CDR3: TGCGCCAGCAGTCAATCGCCCAACGGGAACACTGAAGCTTTCTTT. This encodes CASSQSPNGNTEAFF.

V usage is TRBV5-1 and J usage is TRBJ1-1; D is unclear. Trimming removed 1 base at V and 3 bases at J, with 16 bases between. From germline, CDR1 is SGHRS and CDR2 YFSETQ. The CDR3 is 16 amino acids. The CDR3 loop is CASSLWWVEDHTEAFF. In DNA, the CDR3 is TGCGCCAGCAGCTTGTGGTGGGTGGAGGATCACACTGAAGCTTTCTTT.

The chain employs TRBV7-6 and TRBJ2-7; 9 positions match TRBD2. Trimming took 0 bases from V and 6 from J; bases not matched to a gene: 12. The CDR3 runs 17 residues. The germline CDR1 and CDR2 sequences are SGHVS and FNYEAQ. The CDR3 bases are TGTGCCAGCAGCTTAGCACCCCCAGAGCGGGAGGTGGGCGAGCAGTACTTC. Translation gives CASSLAPPEREVGEQYF.

This clone was observed a handful of times. The genes are TRBV19 and TRBJ1-2; tentative D call: TRBD1 (5 bases). This CDR3 is built from 14 residues. Between the trimmed V and J ends, which lost 7 bases and 0 bases, there was a span of 12 bases. Germline values: CDR1 LNHDA, CDR2 SQIVND (reference sequence). The CDR3 reads CASNTGGANYGYTF. The CDR3 coding sequence is TGTGCCAGTAATACGGGGGGGGCTAACTATGGCTACACCTTC.

The genes are TRBV2 and TRBJ1-1, with TRBD1 matching 8 bases. Germline lookup yields CDR1 SNHLY and CDR2 FYNNEI. This CDR3 is 15 amino acids long. After removal of 4 bases from V and 4 bases from J, the junction contained 8 bases not matched to a gene. In DNA form, the CDR3 reads TGTGCCAGCAGTGTCAGGGGGCTGGGGAGCACTGAAGCTTTCTTT. Its protein product is CASSVRGLGSTEAFF.

The rearrangement links TRBV11-2 to TRBJ2-1; 9 bases map to TRBD2. CDR1 SGHAT and CDR2 FQNNGV come from the germline V gene. CDR3 length: 16 residues. V shed 4 bases and J 7 bases; nucleotides not matched to a gene: 11. The CDR3 DNA sequence: TGTGCCAGCAGCTCTCCCGGGCGGGAGGGCCTGAATGAGCAGTTCTTC. Translation: CASSSPGREGLNEQFF.